This T cell receptor (beta chain) was captured in a study of T-cell memory formation after mild COVID-19. Background on the study: Largely donor-specific TCR clusters were found.

CDR3 length: 11 residues. Trimming removed 1 base at V and 4 bases at J, with 1 base between. In germline, CDR1 is MNHEY, CDR2 SVGEGT. General study findings and limits: Several responding clones turned up in pre-infection memory, indicating that cross-reactive memory may have taken part. Clones which contracted sat mainly in CM and EM if CD4+, and in EMRA if CD8+.

This clonotype was detected a few times. Antigen unknown. TCR alpha and TCR beta cDNA libraries carrying sample barcodes and UMIs were produced by 5'RACE using constant-segment primers. TCRdb called the 5' RACE reads again in MiXCR, with one record for every CDR3 protein. The repertoire consists of 250,000 to 350,000 distinct CDR3 sequences, with approximately 20% occurring once and the leading ten covering around 21%. Sequencing was performed on PBMCs or a T cell subset sorted from them (not recorded which). The sequence came from a man younger than 35 who had mild COVID-19 (a few samples of this study predate the infection). Cell type and time point are not known. The chain is built from TRBV6-2 or TRBV6-3 and TRBJ1-1; D gene uncertain. CDR3: CASSYFTEAFF. The CDR3 coding sequence is TGTGCCAGCAGTTACTTCACTGAAGCTTTCTTT.